Following are 10 T cell receptor beta chains from one sample sequenced in a study of blood T cells in healthy people across ages. A second PCR of 7 to 11 cycles used a sample-barcoded 5' primer and a J-beta primer mix. Using its own MiXCR run on the 5' RACE reads, TCRdb lists one record per CDR3 protein. Among roughly 2 million distinct CDR3 sequences, about 50% were seen once, and the ten largest hold over 2%. The sequencing sample was made of blood. The receptors here all came from a woman between 40 and 55 years old in good health.

V is TRBV7-6 and J is TRBJ2-3; 8 nucleotides match TRBD2. After removal of 1 base from V and 0 bases from J, the junction contained 12 bases not matched to a gene. This CDR3 has 19 amino acids. The germline V gene encodes CDR1 SGHVS and CDR2 FNYEAQ. The CDR3 here is CASSLGRAGGPPSTDTQYF. The CDR3 DNA reads as TGTGCCAGCAGCTTAGGGAGGGCGGGGGGACCTCCAAGCACAGATACGCAGTATTTT. The complete variable domain, with remaining parts taken from reference TRBV7-6 and TRBJ2-3, reads GAGVSQSPRYKVTKRGQDVALRCDPISGHVSLYWYRQALGQGPEFLTYFNYEAQQDKSGLPNDRFSAERPEGSISTLTIQRTEQRDSAMYRCASSLGRAGGPPSTDTQYFGPGTRLTVL.

This clonotype was seen a handful of times. The rearrangement links TRBV7-2 to TRBJ1-1; no clear D gene. V lost 0 bases to trimming and J lost 1 base, with 9 bases between them. The germline V gene encodes CDR1 SGHTA and CDR2 FQGNSA. This CDR3 contains 15 residues. The CDR3 DNA reads TGTGCCAGCAGCTTAGCCCGGGCCACGAACACTGAAGCTTTCTTT. This gives the protein CASSLARATNTEAFF. Drawing the rest from reference TRBV7-2 and TRBJ1-1, the complete variable domain is GAGVSQSPSNKVTEKGKDVELRCDPISGHTALYWYRQSLGQGLEFLIYFQGNSAPDKSGLPSDRFSAERTGGSVSTLTIQRTQQEDSAVYLCASSLARATNTEAFFGQGTRLTVV.

V gene TRBV7-9 combines with J gene TRBJ1-1; D is unresolved. This CDR3 is built from 14 residues. V dropped 7 bases and J dropped 7 bases, with 19 bases sitting between them. Germline CDR1 and CDR2: SEHNR and FQNEAQ (reference sequence). CDR3 sequence (DNA): TGTGCCAGCACCGAGGAGATCACCACGAGTGAAGCTTTCTTT. It encodes CASTEEITTSEAFF.

This sequence joins TRBV20-1 and TRBJ1-5; D remains ambiguous. The germline V gene encodes CDR1 DFQATT and CDR2 SNEGSKA (reference sequence). The germline V and J ends were trimmed by 8 bases and 9 bases, with 8 bases remaining between them. The CDR3 is made up of 9 amino acids. CDR3 protein: CSRLWPQHF. The CDR3 bases are TGCAGTCGCCTGTGGCCCCAGCATTTT.

The chain links TRBV4-3 to TRBJ1-5; D possibly corresponds to TRBD1 (6 bases). The V end was cut by 0 bases, the J end by 3 bases, with 12 bases between. This CDR3 region has 16 residues. Germline-derived CDR1 and CDR2 are LGHNA and YSLEER. CDR3 sequence reads: CASSQDSGDNNQPQHF. The CDR3, as DNA: TGCGCCAGCAGCCAAGATTCCGGGGACAACAATCAGCCCCAGCATTTT.

This clonotype came up a few times. This chain links TRBV20-1 with TRBJ2-7; 9 bases line up with TRBD1. TRBJ2-5 matches the DNA end more closely, so the J call is doubtful. Germline loops: CDR1 DFQATT, CDR2 SNEGSKA (reference sequence). CDR3 length: 13 amino acids. CDR3 bases: TGCAGTGCTGGACAGGGGAAGGGCGAGACCCAGTACTTC. It specifies CSAGQGKGETQYF.

Only a few counts were recorded for this clonotype. The CDR3: CASSRSRGNEQYF. In nucleotides, the CDR3 is TGTGCCAGCAGCCGGTCCAGGGGCAACGAGCAGTACTTC. The gene calls are TRBV3-1 and TRBJ2-7; tentatively, D is TRBD1 (6 bases). Germline assignment: CDR1 LGHDT and CDR2 YNNKEL (reference sequence). The germline V and J ends were trimmed by 4 bases and 5 bases, with 12 bases remaining between them. CDR3 length: 13 residues.

The CDR3 DNA reads as TGTGCCAGCAGCTTGGAAGGGACGCGCACCTACGAGCAGTACTTC. Protein sequence: CASSLEGTRTYEQYF. The chain recombines TRBV7-2 with TRBJ2-7, with D perhaps matching TRBD1 or TRBD2 (5 bases each). Germline V gene data show CDR1 as SGHTA and CDR2 as FQGNSA. With 3 bases removed from V and 2 bases from J, the gap between germline ends came to 14 bases. The CDR3 loop spans 15 amino acids.

The CDR3 sequence: CASSPPTGGVPYNEQFF. CDR3 DNA sequence: TGTGCCAGCAGTCCTCCGACAGGGGGGGTCCCCTACAATGAGCAGTTCTTC. The chain joins TRBV6-2 or TRBV6-3 to TRBJ2-1; 9 bases map to TRBD1. The V gene end was trimmed by 5 bases and the J gene end by 2 bases; junction bases not matched to a gene: 10. CDR3 length: 17 amino acids. The germline V gene encodes CDR1 MNHEY and CDR2 SVGEGT.

The chain joins TRBV27 to TRBJ1-2; TRBD1 agrees at 9 bases. The V and J ends lost 6 bases and 0 bases, in that order; junction bases with no gene match: 14. CDR1 and CDR2 from the germline V gene are MNHEY and SMNVEV (reference sequence). CDR3 length: 18 residues. The CDR3 nucleotides read TGTGCCAGCAGCAAAATCGCCGGGACAGGGACCTCTAACTATGGCTACACCTTC. The encoded protein is CASSKIAGTGTSNYGYTF.